Described below is a single TCR beta chain sequence and its context. The table lists this clonotype with a few counts. Its antigen specificity is not known. No quality values exist for individual bases; no much larger clone is one base distant. The source of the sample is a study of response to subunit inactivated influenza vaccine (dated by TCRdb to 2016 to 2019). With respect to the entire study: To follow how T cells responded to a trivalent subunit inactivated influenza vaccine, the researchers relied on deep quantitative profiling of the T cell receptor repertoire.

V is shortened by 10 bases, J by 2 bases, and the region joining them spans 17 bases. The CDR3 covers 15 residues, taking in both the cysteine and the phenylalanine. Just the 45-base CDR3 DNA is kept, in frame starting at base 1. The CDR1 and CDR2 encoded by the germline V gene are ENHRY and SYGVKD. The protocol used for the library was RT-PCR. These reads were obtained on an Illumina HiSeq 2500. TCRdb ran its own pipeline on the public reads, namely fastp trimming at Q25 and MiXCR clone calling, and kept in-frame beta chains. Each entry is one CDR3 protein sequence, shown with its most common DNA and genes. The sample includes about 700,000 distinct CDR3 sequences, with around a sixth observed a single time. The top ten clonotypes cover around a tenth of the sample. The full study reports these points: According to the authors, only a limited number of new T cells may be recruited by each seasonal influenza vaccination.

The sequence was obtained from a man aged 45-65 years who received an inactivated influenza vaccine. Donor details come from another sample of the same person, matched by shared clones. Sequencing was performed on PBMCs from blood, taken 12 days after vaccination. In this chain, TRBV10-3 is recombined with TRBJ2-2; a weak D assignment points to TRBD2 (5 bases agree). The nucleotides read TGTGCCACTCGGGGAGAAGCGGTTAACACCGGGGAGCTGTTTTTT. It translates to CATRGEAVNTGELFF.